This T cell receptor beta chain was observed in a study of blood T cell repertoires in COVID-19. The overall study: Samples came from the United States, Italy and Spain, spanning acute and convalescent COVID-19. The analysed material was cDNA or gDNA that came from T cells, B-cell-depleted T cells, or PBMCs.

The CDR3 spans 14 residues. Germline CDR1 is LGHDT and CDR2 is YNNKEL (reference sequence). The ends were cut back, 4 bases at V and 3 bases at J, with 10 bases in the middle. In the original workflow: Estimation of nucleated cell counts was performed using reference gene primer amplification. Some clones are missing from TCRdb's copy, which holds only in-frame ones; the method was immunoSEQ multiplex PCR. That table supplies the V and J calls and clone size; D and trimming were determined from the DNA. The sample shows under 250,000 clones, approximately 80% of them seen only once. The sample taken for sequencing was peripheral blood. This TCR derives from a middle-aged man with acute or convalescent COVID-19. The chain couples TRBV3-1 (or the pseudogene TRBV3-2) to TRBJ1-5; D call uncertain. The chain's CDR3 is CASSLSGTNQPQHF. The CDR3, as DNA: TGTGCCAGCAGCCTAAGCGGTACCAATCAGCCCCAGCATTTT.